The clone carrying this TCR beta chain was detected ten times or more. The antigen is unknown. TCR beta CDR3 amplification used RNA transcripts. The first-round RT-PCR employed HTBI primers together with the Qiagen OneStep RT-PCR kit. A multiplex PCR was then performed as the second round. TCRdb reanalysed the multiplex PCR reads using MiXCR and keeps one entry per CDR3 protein. This table holds approximately 500,000 distinct CDR3 sequences, around 15% found once. This sample was included in a study of Graves' ophthalmopathy and Graves' hyperthyroidism. Overall study findings and caveats: With a specificity of around 76% and a sensitivity of 70% to 71%, the model predicted ophthalmopathy progression.

The germline V and J ends were trimmed by 3 bases and 5 bases, with 11 bases remaining between them. The CDR3 covers 15 residues. Germline CDR1 reads MDHEN; CDR2 reads SYDVKM. Reliance was placed on clinical symptoms, serum thyroxine, TRAb, thyroid ultrasound and orbital computed tomography for diagnosis. Sampling approximately 10 ml of fresh peripheral blood provided the PBMCs. The TCR was taken from a woman in her 30s with Graves' ophthalmopathy. The V call is TRBV28, the J call TRBJ1-6, with D unresolved. Sequencing used blood. CDR3 residues: CASSFRQIHNSPLHF. CDR3 sequence (DNA): TGTGCCAGCAGTTTCCGTCAAATCCATAATTCACCCCTCCACTTT.